Following are 17 T cell receptor beta chains from one sample sequenced in a study of OX40 agonist ivuxolimab in advanced cancers. Here immunoSEQ multiplex PCR was the method, and the copy in TCRdb shows in-frame clones only, minus some. Of more than 75,000 clones in the sample, roughly nine tenths were seen once. The input for sequencing was CD4+ or CD8+ T cells sorted from blood, taken in a trial of the OX40 agonist ivuxolimab. The receptors were gathered from an adult with an advanced solid tumor such as melanoma, head and neck, liver or kidney cancer.

In its sample, this clone was seen once. This chain uses TRBV6-1 with TRBJ2-7, with a possible D match to TRBD1 (6 bases). Germline CDR1 is MNHNS and CDR2 is SASEGT. The CDR3 totals 14 residues. Trimming left V 6 bases short and J 1 base short, with 13 bases between. The CDR3 bases are TGTGCCAGCAGGCGGACAGATACTTCCTACGAGCAGTACTTC. Its protein product is CASRRTDTSYEQYF.

This chain links TRBV5-1 with TRBJ2-7, with D maybe TRBD1 (7 bases). This CDR3 is 15 amino acids long. With 5 bases removed from V and 7 bases from J, the gap between germline ends came to 22 bases. CDR1 is SGHRS and CDR2 is YFSETQ in the germline V gene. CDR3 sequence reads: CASRASGQRVGEQYF. The CDR3 DNA is TGCGCCAGCAGGGCCTCGGGACAGCGGGTGGGGGAGCAGTACTTC.

This clone was recorded once. The chain employs TRBV28 and TRBJ2-3, with D perhaps TRBD1 (6 bases). Trimming stripped 3 bases from V and 4 bases from J, with 20 bases between. Germline assignment: CDR1 MDHEN and CDR2 SYDVKM. The CDR3 is 17 residues long. The CDR3 DNA reads TGTGCCAGCAGTTTTTTTGGGGGCGCTGGATTCCCAGATACGCAGTATTTT. This encodes CASSFFGGAGFPDTQYF.

The chain joins TRBV7-3 to TRBJ2-5; 14 bases are shared with TRBD2. Germline trimming cut 5 bases from V and 0 bases from J; bases unmatched to any gene: 5. Germline lookup yields CDR1 SGHTA and CDR2 FQGTGA. CDR3 size: 17 residues. CDR3 sequence (DNA): TGTGCCAGCAGCCACGGACTAGCGGGGGGATACCAAGAGACCCAGTACTTC. This encodes CASSHGLAGGYQETQYF.

This clone has only one observation. The rearrangement links TRBV15 to TRBJ2-5; 8 bases map to TRBD1. From germline, CDR1 is LNHNV and CDR2 YYDKDF (reference sequence). V was pared by 0 bases and J by 5 bases, with 5 bases of the junction left unmatched. CDR3 length equals 15 residues. Here the CDR3 DNA reads TGTGCCACCAGCAGAGACCAGGGGGCGGGGGAGACCCAGTACTTC. Translating it yields CATSRDQGAGETQYF.

V usage is TRBV7-9 and J usage is TRBJ2-3, with TRBD2 identical over 10 bases. CDR1 is SEHNR and CDR2 is FQNEAQ in the germline V gene (reference sequence). With V trimmed by 3 bases and J by 5 bases, 2 bases remained unmatched. The CDR3 contains 14 residues. The CDR3 region has the DNA TGTGCCAGCAGCTTTTCTAGCGGGGGAGATACGCAGTATTTT. This codes for CASSFSSGGDTQYF.

This chain links TRBV7-2 with TRBJ2-7; D ambiguous. CDR1 and CDR2 (germline): SGHTA, FQGNSA. CDR3 size: 15 residues. V was shortened by 4 bases and J by 2 bases, with 15 bases between the two germline ends. The DNA for the CDR3 is TGTGCCAGCAGCTCCCCTGGACGCAGCCCCTACGAGCAGTACTTC. Translating gives CASSSPGRSPYEQYF.

V is TRBV5-1 and J is TRBJ2-5, with 15 bases that match TRBD2. The V and J ends lost 6 bases and 0 bases, in that order; junction bases with no gene match: 3. Germline CDR1 reads SGHRS; CDR2 reads YFSETQ. CDR3 length equals 16 residues. The CDR3 here is CASKGLAGGNQETQYF. The CDR3 DNA sequence: TGCGCCAGCAAAGGACTAGCGGGGGGGAACCAAGAGACCCAGTACTTC.

This chain uses TRBV18 with TRBJ2-5; D is perhaps TRBD1 (6 bases). Germline V gives CDR1 KGHSH, CDR2 LQKENI. Trimming took 0 bases from V and 1 from J, leaving 15 bases between them. The CDR3 is made up of 17 amino acids. The CDR3 DNA reads TGTGCCAGCTCACCACCAGGGGGACCGACCACCCAAGAGACCCAGTACTTC. Protein: CASSPPGGPTTQETQYF.

In DNA, the CDR3 is TGCGCCAGCAGTGAAAATTTCCGTTCCACAGATACGCAGTATTTT. It specifies CASSENFRSTDTQYF. The gene calls are TRBV10-1 and TRBJ2-3; D unclear. This CDR3 region has 15 residues. V was shortened by 3 bases and J by 2 bases, with 12 bases between the two germline ends. CDR1 is WNHNN and CDR2 is SYGVQD in the germline V gene (reference sequence).

This chain links TRBV28 with TRBJ2-1; D is unclear. V lost 5 bases to trimming and J lost 10 bases, with 12 bases between them. The CDR3 has 12 amino acids. Germline V gene lookup returns CDR1 MDHEN and CDR2 SYDVKM. The CDR3 loop is CASSITRQEQFF. CDR3 sequence (DNA): TGTGCCAGCAGTATAACCAGACAAGAGCAGTTCTTC.

V is TRBV5-1 and J is TRBJ1-2; 7 nucleotides agree with TRBD1. Germline-derived CDR1 and CDR2 are SGHRS and YFSETQ. Trimming took 4 bases from V and 4 from J; bases not matched to a gene: 10. CDR3 length: 15 residues. The CDR3, as DNA: TGCGCCAGCAGCCCGGGAGGCGACAGGGCCTATGGCTACACCTTC. Translation: CASSPGGDRAYGYTF.

This chain links TRBV19 with TRBJ2-5; D is perhaps TRBD1 (6 bases). V gave up 3 bases and J gave up 0 bases, with 8 bases separating them. The CDR3 covers 14 residues. CDR1 is LNHDA, CDR2 SQIVND, per germline (reference sequence). The CDR3 loop is CASSIQGNQETQYF. The CDR3 nucleotides read TGTGCCAGTAGTATCCAGGGGAACCAAGAGACCCAGTACTTC. The whole variable domain, remainder taken from reference TRBV19 and TRBJ2-5, is DGGITQSPKYLFRKEGQNVTLSCEQNLNHDAMYWYRQDPGQGLRLIYYSQIVNDFQKGDIAEGYSVSREKKESFPLTVTSAQKNPTAFYLCASSIQGNQETQYFGPGTRLLVL.

The V gene is TRBV9, the J gene TRBJ1-3; possibly TRBD1 for D (6 bases). This CDR3 region has 15 residues. The germline V and J ends were trimmed by 3 bases and 0 bases, with 10 bases remaining between them. In germline, CDR1 is SGDLS, CDR2 YYNGEE. The CDR3 nucleotides read TGTGCCAGCAGCGCCCAGGGGAGCTCTGGAAACACCATATATTTT. As protein: CASSAQGSSGNTIYF. Complete variable domain (other parts from reference TRBV9 and TRBJ1-3): DSGVTQTPKHLITATGQRVTLRCSPRSGDLSVYWYQQSLDQGLQFLIQYYNGEERAKGNILERFSAQQFPDLHSELNLSSLELGDSALYFCASSAQGSSGNTIYFGEGSWLTVV.

The J gene is TRBJ1-1, the V gene TRBV15; D unclear. Looked up from germline, CDR1 is LNHNV and CDR2 is YYDKDF (reference sequence). The length of the CDR3 is 17 residues. V was clipped by 0 bases and J by 2 bases, with 16 bases between them. For the CDR3, the DNA is TGTGCCACCAGCAGAGATCCGACGGCCCAAGGAAACACTGAAGCTTTCTTT. Translating it yields CATSRDPTAQGNTEAFF.

The J gene is TRBJ1-1, the V gene TRBV4-1, with D possibly matching TRBD1 (5 bases). Trimming shortened V by 1 base and J by 3 bases, and 12 bases separated the two germline ends. Germline V gene lookup returns CDR1 MGHRA and CDR2 YSYEKL. The CDR3 covers 15 residues. As DNA, the CDR3 is TGCGCCAGCAGCCAAGGTGAGGGGATGTACACTGAAGCTTTCTTT. Amino acid sequence: CASSQGEGMYTEAFF.

The chain has TRBV19 and TRBJ1-1, with TRBD1 matching 7 bases. The CDR3 is made up of 14 amino acids. The trim removed 10 bases at V and 1 base at J, leaving 9 bases unmatched. Germline lookup yields CDR1 LNHDA and CDR2 SQIVND (reference sequence). CDR3 loop: CATYRGGKNTEAFF. In DNA, the CDR3 is TGTGCCACCTACAGGGGCGGAAAGAACACTGAAGCTTTCTTT. Together with reference TRBV19 and TRBJ1-1, the CDR3 gives the full variable domain: DGGITQSPKYLFRKEGQNVTLSCEQNLNHDAMYWYRQDPGQGLRLIYYSQIVNDFQKGDIAEGYSVSREKKESFPLTVTSAQKNPTAFYLCATYRGGKNTEAFFGQGTRLTVV.